These T cell receptor beta chains were read from a single sample in a study of cytomegalovirus exposure and HLA in healthy donors. Repertoires were generated with immunoSEQ multiplex PCR, while TCRdb's copy carries only in-frame clones and drops some. The table has 150,000 to 200,000 clones, around three quarters seen once. Sequenced: PBMCs. The source is a woman between 45 and 60 years old in good health and CMV-seronegative. The CDR3 runs from the conserved cysteine through the conserved F or W. A D gene is named only where the DNA matches it firmly. A clone size is listed for some rows: how often the clone was seen (once, few, many), or a class if it is expanded.

abundance,j_gene,v_gene,d_gene,CDR3aa,CDR3nt
-,TRBJ1-6,TRBV7-8,-,CASSPAADRSRSPLHF,TGTGCCAGCAGCCCGGCGGCCGACAGGTCTCGTTCACCCCTCCACTTT
-,TRBJ1-1,TRBV7-3,-,CASSLTKGFEAFF,TGTGCCAGCAGCTTAACTAAGGGGTTCGAAGCTTTCTTT
-,TRBJ1-1,TRBV6-6,-,CASSPGGGSTEAFF,TGTGCCAGCAGTCCGGGCGGGGGGAGCACTGAAGCTTTCTTT
-,TRBJ2-5,TRBV28,-,CASSPLLGGPETQYF,TGTGCCAGCAGTCCACTATTGGGAGGCCCAGAGACCCAGTACTTC
-,TRBJ2-7,TRBV29-1,TRBD1,CSVGAGTGVHEQYF,TGCAGCGTTGGAGCCGGGACAGGGGTTCACGAGCAGTACTTC
once,TRBJ1-2,TRBV28,-,CASSLGAGYGYTF,TGTGCCAGCAGTTTGGGTGCAGGCTATGGCTACACCTTC
-,TRBJ2-5,TRBV5-1,TRBD2,CASSLGLAGPQETQYF,TGCGCCAGCAGCTTGGGACTAGCGGGACCTCAAGAGACCCAGTACTTC
-,TRBJ2-7,TRBV28,-,CASSFNLAFLTYEQYF,TGTGCCAGCAGTTTCAACTTAGCTTTTTTGACCTACGAGCAGTACTTC
-,TRBJ2-2,TRBV28,TRBD2,CASRRPGLATGELFF,TGTGCCAGCAGACGACCAGGACTAGCGACCGGGGAGCTGTTTTTT
-,TRBJ2-7,TRBV11-2,TRBD1,CASSLPGTGANEQYF,TGTGCCAGCAGTTTACCCGGGACAGGGGCGAACGAGCAGTACTTC